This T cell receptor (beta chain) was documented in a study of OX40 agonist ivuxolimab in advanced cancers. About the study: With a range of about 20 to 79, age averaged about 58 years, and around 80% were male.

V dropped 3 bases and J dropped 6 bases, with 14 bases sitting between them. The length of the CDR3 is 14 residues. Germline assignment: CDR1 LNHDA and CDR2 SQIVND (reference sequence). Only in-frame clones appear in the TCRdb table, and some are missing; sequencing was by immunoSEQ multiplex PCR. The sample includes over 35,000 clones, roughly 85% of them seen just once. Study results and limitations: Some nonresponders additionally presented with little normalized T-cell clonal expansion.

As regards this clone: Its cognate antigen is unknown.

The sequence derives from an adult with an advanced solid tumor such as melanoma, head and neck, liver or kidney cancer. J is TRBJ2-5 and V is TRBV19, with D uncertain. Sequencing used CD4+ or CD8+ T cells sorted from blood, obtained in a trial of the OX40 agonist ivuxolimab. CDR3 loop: CASSIGLNSQTQYF. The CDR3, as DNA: TGTGCCAGTAGTATTGGGCTAAACAGTCAGACCCAGTACTTC.